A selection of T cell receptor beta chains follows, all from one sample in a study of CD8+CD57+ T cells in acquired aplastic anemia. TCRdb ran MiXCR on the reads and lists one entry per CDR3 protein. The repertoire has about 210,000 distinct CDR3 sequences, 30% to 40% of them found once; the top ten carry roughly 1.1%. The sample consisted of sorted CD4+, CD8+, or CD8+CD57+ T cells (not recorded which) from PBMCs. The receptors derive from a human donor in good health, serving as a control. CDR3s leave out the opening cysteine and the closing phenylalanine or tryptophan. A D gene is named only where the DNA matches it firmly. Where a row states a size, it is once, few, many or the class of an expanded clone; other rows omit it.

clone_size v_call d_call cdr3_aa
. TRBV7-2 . ASSLKGPGGQETQY
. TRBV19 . ASSDVGAQETQY
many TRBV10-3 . AISGRGTGPLGYGYT
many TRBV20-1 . SAPFYGYT
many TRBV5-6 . ASSQSYEQY
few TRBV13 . ASSRTGLLNTEAF
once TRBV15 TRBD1 ATSTPGQKQF
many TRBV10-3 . AIGTAGDYGYT
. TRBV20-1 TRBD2 SASGGGGGYEQY
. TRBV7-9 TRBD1 ASRVETGATYEQY
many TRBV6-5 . ASSYSILETQY
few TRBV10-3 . AISEGEGGGYT
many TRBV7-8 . ASSFGGPRSGNTIY
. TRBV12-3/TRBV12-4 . ASSPDPVDTQY
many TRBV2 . ASSEAHRGNQPQH
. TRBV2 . ASSFSGANTEAF
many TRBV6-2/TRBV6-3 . ASSYGRGSMGRETQY
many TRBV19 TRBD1 ASSIRGGTGGDYGYT
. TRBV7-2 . ASSLSSHNYGYT
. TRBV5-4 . ASSLLNSEETQY
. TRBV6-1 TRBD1 ASSGQGDVAEAF
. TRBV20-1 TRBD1 SAIDRGNEKLF
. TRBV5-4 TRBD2 ASSFGWSGRGEQF
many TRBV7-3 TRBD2 ASRTGGYTGELF
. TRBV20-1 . SARSTGSGEKLF
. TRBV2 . ASMGLLGTEAF
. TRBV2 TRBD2 ASTRLAGDDEQY
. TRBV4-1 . ASSHIQEPSDNGQF
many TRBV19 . ASSIEWRAYEQY
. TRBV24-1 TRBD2 AATSGRETQY
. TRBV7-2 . ASSLGGRGEQY
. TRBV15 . ATGTPSTGELF
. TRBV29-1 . SLEGSGYT
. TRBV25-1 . ATSEDHYEQY
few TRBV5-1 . ASSLDSHKTQY
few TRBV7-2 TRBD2 ASSLSRSGRGVL
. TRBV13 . ASSLNGGRVQPQH
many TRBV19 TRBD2 ASSNREGLPF
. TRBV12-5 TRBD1 ASGLGTGALEQY
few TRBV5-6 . ASSLVDRTESEAF
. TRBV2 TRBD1 ASSYTGGTDTQY
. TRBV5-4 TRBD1 ASSSKGQLGTEAF